This T cell receptor (beta chain) was sequenced in a study of cytomegalovirus exposure and HLA in healthy donors. Germline V gives CDR1 LNHNV, CDR2 YYDKDF (reference sequence). The CDR3 is 16 amino acids. Trimming took 1 base from V and 1 from J; bases not matched to a gene: 5. The PCR had 60 Vbeta and 13 Jbeta primers. Some clones are missing from TCRdb's copy, which holds only in-frame ones; the method was immunoSEQ multiplex PCR. The sample lists around 200,000 clones; over 70% were seen once. The chain uses TRBV15 and TRBJ2-7; 9 positions agree with TRBD2. The material sequenced was PBMCs. The TCR originated in a male donor in good health and CMV-seronegative. CDR3 sequence: CATSRARGRVSYEQYF. The CDR3 nucleotides are TGTGCCACCAGCAGAGCGCGCGGGAGGGTTTCCTACGAGCAGTACTTC.